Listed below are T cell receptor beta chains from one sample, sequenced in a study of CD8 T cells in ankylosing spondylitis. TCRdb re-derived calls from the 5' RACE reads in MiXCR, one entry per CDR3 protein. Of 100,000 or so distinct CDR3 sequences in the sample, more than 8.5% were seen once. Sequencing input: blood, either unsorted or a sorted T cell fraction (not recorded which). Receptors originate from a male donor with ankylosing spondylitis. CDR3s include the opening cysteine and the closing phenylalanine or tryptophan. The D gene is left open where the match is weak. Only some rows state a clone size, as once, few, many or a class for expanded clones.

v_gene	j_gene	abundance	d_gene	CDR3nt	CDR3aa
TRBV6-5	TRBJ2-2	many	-	TGTGCCAGCAGTTTAGAAACGGATGGGACCGGGGAGCTGTTTTTT	CASSLETDGTGELFF
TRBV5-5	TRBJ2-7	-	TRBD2	TGTGCCAGCAGCTCTCCCGGGACTAGCGGGAGCTACGAGCAGTACTTC	CASSSPGTSGSYEQYF
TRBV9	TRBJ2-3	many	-	TGTGCCAGCAGCGTAGTTGGCACCACAGATACGCAGTATTTT	CASSVVGTTDTQYF
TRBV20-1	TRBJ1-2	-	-	TGCAGTGCTGAGACAGGTGGCAACTATGGCTACACCTTC	CSAETGGNYGYTF
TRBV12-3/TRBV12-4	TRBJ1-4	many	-	TGTGCCAGCAGTTTTTTGGCAACTAATGAAAAACTGTTTTTT	CASSFLATNEKLFF
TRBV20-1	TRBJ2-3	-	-	TGCAGTGCTAGAGATATGGCAGCAGTGGTATGGGATACGCAGTATTTT	CSARDMAAVVWDTQYF
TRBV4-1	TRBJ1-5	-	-	TGCGCCAGCAGCCAAGGGACATCAAGCAATCAGCCCCAGCATTTT	CASSQGTSSNQPQHF
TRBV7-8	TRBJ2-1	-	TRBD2	TGTGCCAGCAGGGCTAGCGGGTTTCATGAGCAGTTCTTC	CASRASGFHEQFF
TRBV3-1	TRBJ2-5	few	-	TGTGCCAGCAGCCAAGTTTTGGGAACAGAGACCCAGTACTTC	CASSQVLGTETQYF
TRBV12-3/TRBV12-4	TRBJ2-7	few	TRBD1	TGTGCCAGCAGCCCCGCCGGGACAGGGCCCTACGAGCAGTACTTC	CASSPAGTGPYEQYF
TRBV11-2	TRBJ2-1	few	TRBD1	TGTGCCAGCAGCTTAGAGGGGACAGCTCACAATGAGCAGTTCTTC	CASSLEGTAHNEQFF
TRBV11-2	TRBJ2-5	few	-	TGTGCCAGCAGCTCGAATCCGACTGGGCTAGAGACCCAGTACTTC	CASSSNPTGLETQYF
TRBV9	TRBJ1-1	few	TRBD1	TGTGCCAGCAGCGTAGGGTCAGGGGGCGGGACTGAAGCTTTCTTT	CASSVGSGGGTEAFF
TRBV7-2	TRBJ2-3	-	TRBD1	TGTGCCAGCAGCTTATGGGGACAGGGGACAGATACGCAGTATTTT	CASSLWGQGTDTQYF
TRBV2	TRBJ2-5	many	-	TGTGCCAGCAGTGTTCGACCGATAATGGAGACCCAGTACTTC	CASSVRPIMETQYF
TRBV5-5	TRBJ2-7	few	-	TGTGCCAGCAGCTTCGACAGAGCTCGAGAGCAGTACTTC	CASSFDRAREQYF
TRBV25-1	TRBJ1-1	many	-	TGTGCCAGCTCGAAAAACAGCGAGAGGGTGAACACTGAAGCTTTCTTT	CASSKNSERVNTEAFF
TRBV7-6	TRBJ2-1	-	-	TGTGCCAGCAGCTTAGCGGTGGCCGGGACTTCGAGCTCCTACAATGAGCAGTTCTTC	CASSLAVAGTSSSYNEQFF
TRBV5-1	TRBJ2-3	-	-	TGCGCCAGCAGCTTGGCCGGGTCAAATATTATCACAGATACGCAGTATTTT	CASSLAGSNIITDTQYF
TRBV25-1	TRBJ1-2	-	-	TGTGCCAGCAGTGAATGGACCGAGCCAGGGAACTATGGCTACACCTTC	CASSEWTEPGNYGYTF
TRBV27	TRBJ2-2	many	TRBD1	TGTGCCAGCAGTTCGGGACAGGGGGCTAACGGGGAGCTGTTTTTT	CASSSGQGANGELFF
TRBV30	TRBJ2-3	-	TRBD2	TGTGCCTGGAGTACCACGGGACTAGCGGGAATTAGCACAGATACGCAGTATTTT	CAWSTTGLAGISTDTQYF
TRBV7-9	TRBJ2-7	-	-	TGTGCCAGCAGCACCCCAGGGTCGGGGGAGCAGTACTTC	CASSTPGSGEQYF
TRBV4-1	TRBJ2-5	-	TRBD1	TGCGCCAGCAGCGACAGGGTAGGGGAGACCCAGTACTTC	CASSDRVGETQYF
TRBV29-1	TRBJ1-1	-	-	TGCAGCGTTGGGGGACCACAGGGTGGCACTGAAGCTTTCTTT	CSVGGPQGGTEAFF
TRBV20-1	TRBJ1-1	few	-	TGCAGTGCTAGGCTTGGGGGGGAAGCTTTCTTT	CSARLGGEAFF
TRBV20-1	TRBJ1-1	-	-	TGCAGTGCTAGAGATAGCGGCCGTGAAGCTTTCTTT	CSARDSGREAFF
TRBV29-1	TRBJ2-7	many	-	TGCAGCGTTGAGGGTATTAGGGGACGGAGCTCCTACGAGCAGTACTTC	CSVEGIRGRSSYEQYF
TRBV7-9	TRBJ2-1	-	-	TGTGGCACAACCGGAGGGTTGAATGAGCAGTTCTTC	CGTTGGLNEQFF
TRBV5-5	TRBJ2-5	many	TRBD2	TGTGCCAGCAGCTTTCGGACTAGCGAAGAGACCCAGTACTTC	CASSFRTSEETQYF
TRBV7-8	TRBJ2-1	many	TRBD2	TGTGCCAGCAGCCTTAGCGGGAGGAATGAGCAGTTCTTC	CASSLSGRNEQFF
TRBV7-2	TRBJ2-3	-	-	TGTGCCAGCAGCTTAGGCACCTTCGGGGTAACAGATACGCAGTATTTT	CASSLGTFGVTDTQYF
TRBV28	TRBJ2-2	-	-	TGTGCCAGCAGTTTATTTGACCCCGGGGAGCTGTTTTTT	CASSLFDPGELFF
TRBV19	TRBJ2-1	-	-	TGTGCCAGTAGTATTGGCCGGGATCGGGTCGGATACAATGAGCAGTTCTTC	CASSIGRDRVGYNEQFF
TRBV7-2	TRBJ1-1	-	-	TGTGCCAGCAGCTTAGAGGCCGGCTTGAACACTGAAGCTTTCTTT	CASSLEAGLNTEAFF
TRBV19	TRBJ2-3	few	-	TGTGCCAGTAGTATCGGAGGGGAAACAGATACGCAGTATTTT	CASSIGGETDTQYF
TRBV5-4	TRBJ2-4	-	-	TGTGCCACCATAGGAGAGGACGAAAACATTCAGTACTTC	CATIGEDENIQYF
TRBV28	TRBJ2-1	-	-	TGTGCCAGCAGTACCTCTTTGGAAGGAGGGTCCTACAATGAGCAGTTCTTC	CASSTSLEGGSYNEQFF
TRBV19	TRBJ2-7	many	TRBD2	TGTGCCAGTGGGACTAGCGGAGGGAGCTCCTACGAGCAGTACTTC	CASGTSGGSSYEQYF
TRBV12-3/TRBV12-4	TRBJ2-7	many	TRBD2	TGTGCCAGCAGTTTGGGTCTAGCGGGGTTCGAGCAGTACTTC	CASSLGLAGFEQYF
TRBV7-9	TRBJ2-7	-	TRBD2	TGTGCCAGCAGCATCGGGACTAGCGGGAGTTACGAGCAGTGCTTC	CASSIGTSGSYEQCF
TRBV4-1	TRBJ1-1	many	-	TGCGCCAGCAGCCAAGGGGCAGGGAACACTGAAGCTTTCTTT	CASSQGAGNTEAFF
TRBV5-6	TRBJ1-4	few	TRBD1	TGTGCCAGCAGCTTGTTACAGGGGAGTGAAAAACTGTTTTTT	CASSLLQGSEKLFF
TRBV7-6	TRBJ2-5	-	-	TGTGCCAGCAGCCATATCCCACCCGGGGAGTACCAGGAGACCCAGTACTTC	CASSHIPPGEYQETQYF
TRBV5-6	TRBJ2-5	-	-	TGTGCCAGCAGCTTTGGCGGACTCGGAGAGACCCAGTACTTC	CASSFGGLGETQYF
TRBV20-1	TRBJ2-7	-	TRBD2	TGCAGTGCTTACTTTGGACTAGCGCTACCCTACGAGCAGTACTTC	CSAYFGLALPYEQYF
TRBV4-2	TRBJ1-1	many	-	TGTGCCAGCAGCCAAGATCGAGATCCTTCAGAGGCTTTCTTT	CASSQDRDPSEAFF
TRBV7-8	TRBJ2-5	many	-	TGTGCCAGCAGCTTAGTTCGGCAGCCCACGGAGACCCAGTACTTC	CASSLVRQPTETQYF
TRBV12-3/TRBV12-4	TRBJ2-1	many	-	TGTGCCAGCACTCAACTGGGGCAGGGCCACTTAAACTCCTACAATGAGCAGTTCTTC	CASTQLGQGHLNSYNEQFF
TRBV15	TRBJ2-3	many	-	TGTGCCACCAGCACGAAGGAGGAGCCCACAGATACGCAGTATTTT	CATSTKEEPTDTQYF
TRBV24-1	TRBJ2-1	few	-	TGTGCCACCAGTGAGTATAGTTCGCGGCAGTTCTTC	CATSEYSSRQFF
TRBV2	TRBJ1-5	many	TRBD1	TGTGCCAGCAGTGAACCAGGGGGACGTCAGCCCCAGCATTTT	CASSEPGGRQPQHF